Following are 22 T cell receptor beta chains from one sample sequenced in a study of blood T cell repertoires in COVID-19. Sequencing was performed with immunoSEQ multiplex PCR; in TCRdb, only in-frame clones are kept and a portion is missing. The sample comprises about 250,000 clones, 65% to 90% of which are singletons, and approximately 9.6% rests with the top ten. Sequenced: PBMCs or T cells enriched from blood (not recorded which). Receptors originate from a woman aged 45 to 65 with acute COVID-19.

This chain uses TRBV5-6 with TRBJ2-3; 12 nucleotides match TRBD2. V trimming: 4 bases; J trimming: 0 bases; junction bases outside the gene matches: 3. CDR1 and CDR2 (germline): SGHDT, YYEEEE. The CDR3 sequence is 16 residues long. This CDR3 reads CASSNGLAGSTDTQYF. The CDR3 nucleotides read TGTGCCAGCAGCAACGGACTAGCGGGGAGCACAGATACGCAGTATTTT.

DNA of the CDR3: TGTGCCAGCACCTACCTCGACAATGAGCAGTTCTTC. Translated: CASTYLDNEQFF. This chain links TRBV5-4 with TRBJ2-1; D is undetermined. The germline gives CDR1 SGHNT, CDR2 YYREEE (reference sequence). This CDR3 comprises 12 residues. V lost 6 bases and J 5 bases, leaving 9 bases between the germline ends.

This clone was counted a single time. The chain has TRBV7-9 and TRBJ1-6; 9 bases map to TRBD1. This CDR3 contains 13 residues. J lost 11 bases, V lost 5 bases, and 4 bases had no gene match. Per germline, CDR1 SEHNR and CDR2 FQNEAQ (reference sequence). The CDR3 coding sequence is TGTGCCAGCAGCCCCGACAGGGGGGCACCCCTCCACTTT. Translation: CASSPDRGAPLHF.

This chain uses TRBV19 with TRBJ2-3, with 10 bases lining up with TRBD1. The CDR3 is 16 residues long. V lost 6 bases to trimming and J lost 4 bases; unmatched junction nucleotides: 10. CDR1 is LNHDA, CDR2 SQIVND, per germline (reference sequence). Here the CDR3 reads CASSLPGQGTADTQYF. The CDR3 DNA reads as TGTGCCAGTAGCCTTCCGGGACAGGGGACTGCAGATACGCAGTATTTT.

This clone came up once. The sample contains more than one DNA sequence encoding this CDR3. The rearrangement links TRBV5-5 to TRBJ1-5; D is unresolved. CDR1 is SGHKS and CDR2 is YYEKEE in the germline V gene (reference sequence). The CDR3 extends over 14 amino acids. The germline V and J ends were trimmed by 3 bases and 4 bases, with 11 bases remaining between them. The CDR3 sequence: CASSSTGNNQPQHF. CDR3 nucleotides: TGTGCCAGCAGCTCCACGGGAAATAATCAGCCCCAGCATTTT.

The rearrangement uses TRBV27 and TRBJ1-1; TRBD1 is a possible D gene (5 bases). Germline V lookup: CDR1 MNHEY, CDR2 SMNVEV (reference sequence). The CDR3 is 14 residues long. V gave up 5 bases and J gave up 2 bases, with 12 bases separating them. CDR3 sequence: CASSNRQRNTEAFF. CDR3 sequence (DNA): TGTGCCAGCAGTAACAGACAGAGAAACACTGAAGCTTTCTTT.

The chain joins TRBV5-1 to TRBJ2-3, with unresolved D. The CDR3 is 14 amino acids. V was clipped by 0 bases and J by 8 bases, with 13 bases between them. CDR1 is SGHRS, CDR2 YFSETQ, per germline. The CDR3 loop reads CASSLGSSGGTQYF. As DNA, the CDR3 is TGCGCCAGCAGCTTGGGTTCGTCCGGCGGTACGCAGTATTTT.

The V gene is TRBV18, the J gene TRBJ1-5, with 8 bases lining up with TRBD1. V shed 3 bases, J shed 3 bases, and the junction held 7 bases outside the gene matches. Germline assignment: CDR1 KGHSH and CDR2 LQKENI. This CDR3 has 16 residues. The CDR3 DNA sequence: TGTGCCAGCTCACCCTTCTCAGGGGGCTCCAATCAGCCCCAGCATTTT. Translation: CASSPFSGGSNQPQHF. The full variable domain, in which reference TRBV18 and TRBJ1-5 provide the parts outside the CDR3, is NAGVMQNPRHLVRRRGQEARLRCSPMKGHSHVYWYRQLPEEGLKFMVYLQKENIIDESGMPKERFSAEFPKEGPSILRIQQVVRGDSAAYFCASSPFSGGSNQPQHFGDGTRLSIL.

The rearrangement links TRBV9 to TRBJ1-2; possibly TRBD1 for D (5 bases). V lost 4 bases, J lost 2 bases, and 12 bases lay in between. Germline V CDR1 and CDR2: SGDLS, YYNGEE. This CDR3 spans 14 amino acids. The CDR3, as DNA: TGTGCCAGCAGCCCTACCGGGGGGAACTATGGCTACACCTTC. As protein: CASSPTGGNYGYTF.

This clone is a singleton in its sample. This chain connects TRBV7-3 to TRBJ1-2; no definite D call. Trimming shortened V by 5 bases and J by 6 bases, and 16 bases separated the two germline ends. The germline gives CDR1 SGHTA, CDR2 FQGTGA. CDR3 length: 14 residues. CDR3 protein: CASSPRVASHGYTF. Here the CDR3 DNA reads TGTGCCAGCAGCCCCCGGGTCGCGAGCCATGGCTACACCTTC. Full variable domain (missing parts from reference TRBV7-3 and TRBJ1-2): GAGVSQTPSNKVTEKGKYVELRCDPISGHTALYWYRQSLGQGPEFLIYFQGTGAADDSGLPNDRFFAVRPEGSVSTLKIQRTERGDSAVYLCASSPRVASHGYTFGSGTRLTVV.

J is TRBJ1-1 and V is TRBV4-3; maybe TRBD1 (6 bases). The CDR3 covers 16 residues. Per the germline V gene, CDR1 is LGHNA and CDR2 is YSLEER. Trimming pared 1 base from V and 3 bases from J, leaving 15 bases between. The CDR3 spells CASSQGAGGQYTEAFF. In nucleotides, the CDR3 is TGCGCCAGCAGCCAAGGGGCCGGGGGGCAGTACACTGAAGCTTTCTTT.

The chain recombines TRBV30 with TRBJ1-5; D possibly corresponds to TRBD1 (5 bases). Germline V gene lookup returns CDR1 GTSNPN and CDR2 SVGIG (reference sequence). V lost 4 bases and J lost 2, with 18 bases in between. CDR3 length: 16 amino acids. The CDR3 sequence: CAWTTTGGGGNQPQHF. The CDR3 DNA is TGTGCCTGGACCACCACGGGGGGGGGAGGCAATCAGCCCCAGCATTTT.

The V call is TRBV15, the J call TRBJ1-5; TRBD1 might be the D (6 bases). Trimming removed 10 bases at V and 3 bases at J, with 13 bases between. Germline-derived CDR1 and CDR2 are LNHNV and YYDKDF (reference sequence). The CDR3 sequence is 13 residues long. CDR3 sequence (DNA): TGTGCCATAGGACAGATATCCAATCAGCCCCAGCATTTT. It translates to CAIGQISNQPQHF.

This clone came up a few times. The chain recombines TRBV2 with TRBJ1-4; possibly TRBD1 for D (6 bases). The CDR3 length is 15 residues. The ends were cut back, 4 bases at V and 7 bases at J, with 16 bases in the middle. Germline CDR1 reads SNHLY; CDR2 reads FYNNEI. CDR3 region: CASSVNQGSGEKLFF. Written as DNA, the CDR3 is TGTGCCAGCAGTGTTAATCAGGGGAGTGGTGAAAAACTGTTTTTT.

CDR3 nucleotides: TGTGCCAGCAGCCTAGTGGGACAGAACACTGAAGCTTTCTTT. Residues: CASSLVGQNTEAFF. This chain connects TRBV6-5 to TRBJ1-1; D possibly corresponds to TRBD1 (6 bases). Germline assignment: CDR1 MNHEY and CDR2 SVGAGI. The V and J ends lost 6 bases and 1 base respectively, with 12 bases between them. This CDR3 has 14 residues.

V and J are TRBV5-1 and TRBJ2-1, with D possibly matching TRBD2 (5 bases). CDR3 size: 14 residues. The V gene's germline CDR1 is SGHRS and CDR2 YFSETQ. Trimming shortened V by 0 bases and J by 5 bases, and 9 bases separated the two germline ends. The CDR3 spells CASSLATGNNEQFF. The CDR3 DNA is TGCGCCAGCAGCTTGGCCACGGGGAACAATGAGCAGTTCTTC.

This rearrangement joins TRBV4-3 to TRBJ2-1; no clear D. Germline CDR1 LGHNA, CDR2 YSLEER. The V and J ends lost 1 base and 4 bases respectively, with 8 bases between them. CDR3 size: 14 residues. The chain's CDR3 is CASSQAEQYNEQFF. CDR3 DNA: TGCGCCAGCAGCCAAGCCGAGCAATACAATGAGCAGTTCTTC.

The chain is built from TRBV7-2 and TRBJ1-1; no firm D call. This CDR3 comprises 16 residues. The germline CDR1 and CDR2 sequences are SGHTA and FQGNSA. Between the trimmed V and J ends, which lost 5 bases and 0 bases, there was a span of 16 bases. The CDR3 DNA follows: TGTGCCAGCAGCCTTTCGATGCGGGCGATGAACACTGAAGCTTTCTTT. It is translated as CASSLSMRAMNTEAFF.

CDR3 DNA: TGTGCCAGCAGTTTTAGGGGATTCTCTGGAAACACCATATATTTT. Amino acid sequence: CASSFRGFSGNTIYF. The chain has TRBV5-6 and TRBJ1-3, with D possibly TRBD1 on 5 matching bases. CDR1 and CDR2 from the germline V gene are SGHDT and YYEEEE. The germline V and J ends were trimmed by 5 bases and 0 bases, with 12 bases remaining between them. There are 15 residues in the CDR3.

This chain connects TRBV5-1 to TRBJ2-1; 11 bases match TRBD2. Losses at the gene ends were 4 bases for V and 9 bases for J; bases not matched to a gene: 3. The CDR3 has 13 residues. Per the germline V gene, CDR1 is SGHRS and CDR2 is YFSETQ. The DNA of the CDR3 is TGCGCCAGCAGCAGTGGACTAGCGGGTGAGCAGTTCTTC. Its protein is CASSSGLAGEQFF.

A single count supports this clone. In DNA form, the CDR3 reads TGCGCCAGCAGCCGGAAGCTATGGGGGACTAGCGACGATGAGCAGTTCTTC. As protein: CASSRKLWGTSDDEQFF. V usage is TRBV4-3 and J usage is TRBJ2-1, with 10 bases identical to TRBD2. The J segment lost 8 bases and the V segment lost 4 bases, leaving 14 bases of the junction unmatched. The CDR3 runs 17 residues. CDR1 is LGHNA, CDR2 YSLEER, per germline.

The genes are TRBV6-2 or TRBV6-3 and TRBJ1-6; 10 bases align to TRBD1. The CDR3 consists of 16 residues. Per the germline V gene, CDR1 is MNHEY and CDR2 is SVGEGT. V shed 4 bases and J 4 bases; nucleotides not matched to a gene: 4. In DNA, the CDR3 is TGTGCCAGCAGTTTTGGGACAGGGGCGTATAATTCACCCCTCCACTTT. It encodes CASSFGTGAYNSPLHF.